This T cell receptor beta chain was sequenced in a study of blood T cell repertoires in COVID-19. Study details: Samples came from the United States, Italy and Spain, spanning acute and convalescent COVID-19.

Only one count was recorded for this clone. The germline V gene has CDR1 MNHEY and CDR2 SMNVEV (reference sequence). This CDR3 spans 15 amino acids. V lost 3 bases, J lost 3 bases, and 7 bases stayed unmatched. The method was immunoSEQ multiplex PCR; TCRdb's version includes in-frame clones alone and lacks a portion of them. The table includes 250,000 or so clones, less than 90% detected once. Specimen: peripheral blood. The V call is TRBV27, the J call TRBJ1-2; 7 positions agree with TRBD1. The clonotype was recovered from a man aged 55 to 69 with acute or convalescent COVID-19. CDR3 residues: CASSFSGTDYYGYTF. The DNA for the CDR3 is TGTGCCAGCAGTTTCTCCGGGACAGATTACTATGGCTACACCTTC.